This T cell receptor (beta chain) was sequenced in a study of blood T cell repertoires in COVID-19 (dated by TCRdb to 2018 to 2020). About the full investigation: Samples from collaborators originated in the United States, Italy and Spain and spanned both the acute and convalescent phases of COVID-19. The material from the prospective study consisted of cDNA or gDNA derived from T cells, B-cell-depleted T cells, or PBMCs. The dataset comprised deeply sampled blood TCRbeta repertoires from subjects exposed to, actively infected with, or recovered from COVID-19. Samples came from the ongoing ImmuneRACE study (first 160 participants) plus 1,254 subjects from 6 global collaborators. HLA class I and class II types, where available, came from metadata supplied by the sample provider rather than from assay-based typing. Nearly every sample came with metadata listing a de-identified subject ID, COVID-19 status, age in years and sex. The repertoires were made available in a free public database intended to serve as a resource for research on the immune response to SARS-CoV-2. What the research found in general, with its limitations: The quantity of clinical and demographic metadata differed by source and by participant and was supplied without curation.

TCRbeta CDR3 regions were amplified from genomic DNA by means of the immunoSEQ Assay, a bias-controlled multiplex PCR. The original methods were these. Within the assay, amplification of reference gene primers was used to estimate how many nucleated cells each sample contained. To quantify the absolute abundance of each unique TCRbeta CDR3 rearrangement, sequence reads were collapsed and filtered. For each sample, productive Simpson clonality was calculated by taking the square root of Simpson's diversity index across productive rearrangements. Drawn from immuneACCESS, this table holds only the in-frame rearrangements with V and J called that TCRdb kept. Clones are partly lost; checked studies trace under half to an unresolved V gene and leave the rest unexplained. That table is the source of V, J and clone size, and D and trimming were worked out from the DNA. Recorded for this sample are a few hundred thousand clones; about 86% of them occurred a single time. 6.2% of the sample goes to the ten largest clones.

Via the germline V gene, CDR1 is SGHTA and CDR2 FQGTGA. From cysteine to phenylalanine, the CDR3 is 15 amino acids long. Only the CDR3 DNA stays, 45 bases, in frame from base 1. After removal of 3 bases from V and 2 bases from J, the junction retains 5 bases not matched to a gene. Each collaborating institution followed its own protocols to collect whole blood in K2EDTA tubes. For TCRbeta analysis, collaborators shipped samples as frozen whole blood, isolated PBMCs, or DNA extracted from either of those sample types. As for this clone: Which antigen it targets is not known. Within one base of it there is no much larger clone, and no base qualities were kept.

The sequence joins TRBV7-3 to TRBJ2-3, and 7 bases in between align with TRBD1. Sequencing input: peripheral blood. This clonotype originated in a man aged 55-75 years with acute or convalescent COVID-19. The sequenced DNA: TGTGCCAGCAGCTTGCGACAGGGCCACACAGATACGCAGTATTTT. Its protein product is CASSLRQGHTDTQYF. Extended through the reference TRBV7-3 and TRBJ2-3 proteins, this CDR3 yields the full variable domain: GAGVSQTPSNKVTEKGKYVELRCDPISGHTALYWYRQSLGQGPEFLIYFQGTGAADDSGLPNDRFFAVRPEGSVSTLKIQRTERGDSAVYLCASSLRQGHTDTQYFGPGTRLTVL.